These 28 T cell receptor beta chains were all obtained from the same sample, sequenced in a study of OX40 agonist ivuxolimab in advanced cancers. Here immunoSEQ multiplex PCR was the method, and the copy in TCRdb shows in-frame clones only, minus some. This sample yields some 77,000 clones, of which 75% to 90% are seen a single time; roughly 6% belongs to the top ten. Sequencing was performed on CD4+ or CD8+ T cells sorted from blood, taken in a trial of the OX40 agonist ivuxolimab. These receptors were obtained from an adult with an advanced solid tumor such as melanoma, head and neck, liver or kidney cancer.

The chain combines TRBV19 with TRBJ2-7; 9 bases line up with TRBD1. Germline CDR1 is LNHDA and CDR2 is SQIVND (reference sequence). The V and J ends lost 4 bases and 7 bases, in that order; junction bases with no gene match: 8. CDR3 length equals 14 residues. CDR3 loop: CASSNRDRVGEQYF. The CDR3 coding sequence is TGTGCCAGTAGTAACCGGGACAGGGTGGGGGAGCAGTACTTC.

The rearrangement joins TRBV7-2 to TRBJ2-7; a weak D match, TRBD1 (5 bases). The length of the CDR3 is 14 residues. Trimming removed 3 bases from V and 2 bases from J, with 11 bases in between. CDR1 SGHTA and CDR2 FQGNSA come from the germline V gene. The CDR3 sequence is CASSFKLTAYEQYF. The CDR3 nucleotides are TGTGCCAGCAGCTTTAAGTTGACAGCCTACGAGCAGTACTTC.

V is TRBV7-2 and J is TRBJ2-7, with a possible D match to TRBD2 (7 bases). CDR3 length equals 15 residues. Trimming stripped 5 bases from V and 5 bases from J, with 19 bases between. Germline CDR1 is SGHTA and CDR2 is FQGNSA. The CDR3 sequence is CASSRAIGGGNEQYF. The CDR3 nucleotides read TGTGCCAGCAGCCGCGCGATAGGGGGAGGGAACGAGCAGTACTTC.

CDR3 protein: CASAASPQETQYF. CDR3 DNA: TGTGCCAGCGCTGCAAGTCCCCAAGAGACCCAGTACTTC. This chain connects TRBV5-4 to TRBJ2-5; no clear D. The germline CDR1 and CDR2 sequences are SGHNT and YYREEE (reference sequence). V was cut by 7 bases and J by 1 base, with 11 bases left in between. The CDR3 is 13 residues long.

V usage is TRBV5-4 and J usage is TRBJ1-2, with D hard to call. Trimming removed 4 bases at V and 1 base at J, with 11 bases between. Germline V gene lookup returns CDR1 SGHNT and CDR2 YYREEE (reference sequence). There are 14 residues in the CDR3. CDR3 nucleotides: TGTGCCAGCAGCCACCCCCAGAGTAACTATGGCTACACCTTC. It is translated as CASSHPQSNYGYTF. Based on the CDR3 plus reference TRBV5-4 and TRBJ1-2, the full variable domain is ETGVTQSPTHLIKTRGQQVTLRCSSQSGHNTVSWYQQALGQGPQFIFQYYREEENGRGNFPPRFSGLQFPNYSSELNVNALELDDSALYLCASSHPQSNYGYTFGSGTRLTVV.

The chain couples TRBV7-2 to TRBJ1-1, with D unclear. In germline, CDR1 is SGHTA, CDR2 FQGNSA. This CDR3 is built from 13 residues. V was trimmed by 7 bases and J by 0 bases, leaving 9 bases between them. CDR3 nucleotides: TGTGCCAGCAAAACGCCAATGAACACTGAAGCTTTCTTT. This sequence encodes CASKTPMNTEAFF.

The CDR3: CASSLDGERGSQETQYF. In nucleotides, the CDR3 is TGTGCCAGCAGCTTAGATGGCGAGCGGGGGAGCCAAGAGACCCAGTACTTC. This chain uses TRBV11-2 with TRBJ2-5, with TRBD2 matching 8 bases. V shed 0 bases, J shed 1 base, and the junction held 7 bases outside the gene matches. There are 17 residues in the CDR3. Germline CDR1 is SGHAT and CDR2 is FQNNGV.

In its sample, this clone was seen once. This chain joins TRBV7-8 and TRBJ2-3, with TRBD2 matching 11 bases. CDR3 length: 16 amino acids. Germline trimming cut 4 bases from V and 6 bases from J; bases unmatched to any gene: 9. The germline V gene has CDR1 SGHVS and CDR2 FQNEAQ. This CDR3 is CASSSLSGGVRDTQYF. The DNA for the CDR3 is TGTGCCAGCAGCTCACTTAGCGGGGGGGTGCGGGATACGCAGTATTTT.

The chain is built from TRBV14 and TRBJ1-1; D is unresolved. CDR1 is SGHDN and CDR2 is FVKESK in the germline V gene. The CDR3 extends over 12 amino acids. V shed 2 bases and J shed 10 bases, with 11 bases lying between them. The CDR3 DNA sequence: TGTGCCAGCAGCCAAACTGTAGAGGGAGCTTTCTTT. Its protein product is CASSQTVEGAFF. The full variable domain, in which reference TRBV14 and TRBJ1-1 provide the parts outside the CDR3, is EAGVTQFPSHSVIEKGQTVTLRCDPISGHDNLYWYRRVMGKEIKFLLHFVKESKQDESGMPNNRFLAERTGGTYSTLKVQPAELEDSGVYFCASSQTVEGAFFGQGTRLTVV.

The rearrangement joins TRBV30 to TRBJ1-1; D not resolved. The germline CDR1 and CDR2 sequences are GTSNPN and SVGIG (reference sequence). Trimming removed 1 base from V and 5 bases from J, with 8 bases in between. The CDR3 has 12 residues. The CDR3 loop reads CAWSETGTEAFF. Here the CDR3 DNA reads TGTGCCTGGAGTGAGACTGGGACTGAAGCTTTCTTT. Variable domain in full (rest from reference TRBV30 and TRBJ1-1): SQTIHQWPATLVQPVGSPLSLECTVEGTSNPNLYWYRQAAGRGLQLLFYSVGIGQISSEVPQNLSASRPQDRQFILSSKKLLLSDSGFYLCAWSETGTEAFFGQGTRLTVV.

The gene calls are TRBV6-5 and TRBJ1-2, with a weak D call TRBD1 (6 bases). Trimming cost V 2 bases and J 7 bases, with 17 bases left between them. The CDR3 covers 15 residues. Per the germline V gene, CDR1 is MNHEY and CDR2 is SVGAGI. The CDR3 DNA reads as TGTGCCAGCAGTTACGTCCGGACAGAGAAGGCTGGCTACACCTTC. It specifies CASSYVRTEKAGYTF.

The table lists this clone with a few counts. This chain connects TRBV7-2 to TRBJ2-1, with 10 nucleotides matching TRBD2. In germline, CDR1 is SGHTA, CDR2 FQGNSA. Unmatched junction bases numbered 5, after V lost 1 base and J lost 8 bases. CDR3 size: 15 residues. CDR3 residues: CASSLEAGGPYEQFF. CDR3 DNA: TGTGCCAGCAGCTTAGAAGCGGGAGGGCCCTATGAGCAGTTCTTC.

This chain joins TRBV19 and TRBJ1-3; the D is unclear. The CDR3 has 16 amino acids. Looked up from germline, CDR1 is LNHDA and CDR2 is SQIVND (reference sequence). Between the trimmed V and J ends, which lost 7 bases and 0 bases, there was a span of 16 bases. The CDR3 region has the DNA TGTGCCAGTACTCCCTCTCAACAGAGCTCTGGAAACACCATATATTTT. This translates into CASTPSQQSSGNTIYF.

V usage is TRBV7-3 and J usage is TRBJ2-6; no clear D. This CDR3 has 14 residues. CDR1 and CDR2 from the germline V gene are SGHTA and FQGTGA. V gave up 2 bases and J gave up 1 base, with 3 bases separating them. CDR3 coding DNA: TGTGCCAGCAGCTTAGTTTCTGGGGCCAACGTCCTGACTTTC. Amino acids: CASSLVSGANVLTF.

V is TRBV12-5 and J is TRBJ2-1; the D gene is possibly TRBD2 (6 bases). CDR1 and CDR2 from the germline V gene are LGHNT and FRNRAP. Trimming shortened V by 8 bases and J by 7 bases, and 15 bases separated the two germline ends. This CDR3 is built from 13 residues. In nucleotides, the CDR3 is TGTGCTAGTACCCCCGGGGCGGGAAATGAGCAGTTCTTC. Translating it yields CASTPGAGNEQFF. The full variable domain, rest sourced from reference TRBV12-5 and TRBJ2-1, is DARVTQTPRHKVTEMGQEVTMRCQPILGHNTVFWYRQTMMQGLELLAYFRNRAPLDDSGMPKDRFSAEMPDATLATLKIQPSEPRDSAVYFCASTPGAGNEQFFGPGTRLTVL.

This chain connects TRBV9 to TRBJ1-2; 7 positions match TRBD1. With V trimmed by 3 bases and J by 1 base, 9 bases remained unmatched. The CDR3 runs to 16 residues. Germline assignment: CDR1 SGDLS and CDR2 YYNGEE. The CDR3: CASSASTGNNNYGYTF. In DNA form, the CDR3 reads TGTGCCAGCAGCGCTTCGACAGGGAATAATAACTATGGCTACACCTTC.

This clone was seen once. CDR3 DNA: TGTGCCAGCTCACCCGGGCAATCTAACTATGGCTACACCTTC. As protein: CASSPGQSNYGYTF. The chain joins TRBV18 to TRBJ1-2; D not resolved. Between the trimmed V and J ends, which lost 3 bases and 0 bases, there was a span of 8 bases. The CDR3 length is 14 residues. Germline V lookup: CDR1 KGHSH, CDR2 LQKENI.

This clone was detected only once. The CDR3, as DNA: TGTGCCAGCAGCGCTTTCAGGGGGGTGAACACTGAAGCTTTCTTT. Encoded protein: CASSAFRGVNTEAFF. The chain links TRBV4-2 to TRBJ1-1, with 7 bases that match TRBD1. The CDR3 sequence is 15 residues long. With V trimmed by 5 bases and J by 0 bases, 6 bases remained unmatched. Germline CDR1 and CDR2: LGHNA and YNFKEQ.

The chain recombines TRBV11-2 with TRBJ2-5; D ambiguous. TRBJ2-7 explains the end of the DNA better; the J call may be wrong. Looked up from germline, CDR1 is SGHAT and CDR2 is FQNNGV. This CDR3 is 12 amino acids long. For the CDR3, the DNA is TGTGCCAGCAGCCCGGATGTGGACGAGCAGTACTTC. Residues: CASSPDVDEQYF.

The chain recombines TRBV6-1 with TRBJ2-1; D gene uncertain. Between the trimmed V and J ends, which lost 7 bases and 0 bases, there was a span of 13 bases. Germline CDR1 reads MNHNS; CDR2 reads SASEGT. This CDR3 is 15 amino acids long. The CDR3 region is CASIQPGFSYNEQFF. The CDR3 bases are TGTGCCAGCATCCAGCCCGGCTTCTCCTACAATGAGCAGTTCTTC.

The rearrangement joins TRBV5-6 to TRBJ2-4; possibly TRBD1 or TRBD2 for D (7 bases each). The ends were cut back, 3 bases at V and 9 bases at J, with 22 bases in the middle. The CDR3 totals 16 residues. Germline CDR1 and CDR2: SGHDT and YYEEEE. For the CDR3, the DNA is TGTGCCAGCAGCTGGCTGACTAGCAGGGGGGTTGGCATTCAGTACTTC. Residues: CASSWLTSRGVGIQYF.

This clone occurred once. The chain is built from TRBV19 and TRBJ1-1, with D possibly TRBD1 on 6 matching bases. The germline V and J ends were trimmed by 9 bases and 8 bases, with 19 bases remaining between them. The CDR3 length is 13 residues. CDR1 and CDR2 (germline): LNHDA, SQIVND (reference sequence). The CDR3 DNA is TGTGCCAGCCGAACAGGGTTTAGTTCCGAAGCTTTCTTT. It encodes CASRTGFSSEAFF.

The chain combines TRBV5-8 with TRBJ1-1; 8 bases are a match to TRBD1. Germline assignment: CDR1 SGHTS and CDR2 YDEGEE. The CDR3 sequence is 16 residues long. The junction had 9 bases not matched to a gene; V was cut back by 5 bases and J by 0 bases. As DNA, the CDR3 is TGTGCCAGCAGTCAGGGGGCGAAGGGAATGAACACTGAAGCTTTCTTT. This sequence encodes CASSQGAKGMNTEAFF.

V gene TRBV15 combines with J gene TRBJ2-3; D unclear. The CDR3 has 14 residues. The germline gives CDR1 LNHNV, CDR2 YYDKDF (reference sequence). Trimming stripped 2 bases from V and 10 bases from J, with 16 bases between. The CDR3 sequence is CATSRPTKELAQYF. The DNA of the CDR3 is TGTGCCACCAGCAGACCAACGAAGGAATTGGCGCAGTATTTT. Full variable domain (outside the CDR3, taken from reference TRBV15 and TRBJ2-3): DAMVIQNPRYQVTQFGKPVTLSCSQTLNHNVMYWYQQKSSQAPKLLFHYYDKDFNNEADTPDNFQSRRPNTSFCFLDIRSPGLGDTAMYLCATSRPTKELAQYFGPGTRLTVL.

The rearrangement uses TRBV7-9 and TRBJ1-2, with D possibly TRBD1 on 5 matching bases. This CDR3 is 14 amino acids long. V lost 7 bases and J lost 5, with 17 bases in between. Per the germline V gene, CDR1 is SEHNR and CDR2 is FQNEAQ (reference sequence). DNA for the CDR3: TGTGCCAGCAACTCGCCAGGGACTATTTATGGCTACACCTTC. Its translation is CASNSPGTIYGYTF.

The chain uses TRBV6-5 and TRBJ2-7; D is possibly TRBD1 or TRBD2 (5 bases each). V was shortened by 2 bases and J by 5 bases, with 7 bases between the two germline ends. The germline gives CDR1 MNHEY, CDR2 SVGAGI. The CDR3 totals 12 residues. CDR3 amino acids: CASSYRGDEQYF. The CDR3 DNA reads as TGTGCCAGCAGTTACAGGGGAGACGAGCAGTACTTC.

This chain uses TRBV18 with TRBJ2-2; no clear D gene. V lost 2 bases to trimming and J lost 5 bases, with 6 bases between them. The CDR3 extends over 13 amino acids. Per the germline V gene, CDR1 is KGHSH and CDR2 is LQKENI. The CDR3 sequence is CASSPGETGELFF. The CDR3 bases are TGTGCCAGCTCACCAGGGGAAACCGGGGAGCTGTTTTTT.

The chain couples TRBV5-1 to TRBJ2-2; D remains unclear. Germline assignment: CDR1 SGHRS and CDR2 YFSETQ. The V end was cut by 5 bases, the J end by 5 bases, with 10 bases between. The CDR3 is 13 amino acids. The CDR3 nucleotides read TGCGCCAGCAGGGTCGAAGGTACCGGGGAGCTGTTTTTT. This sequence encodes CASRVEGTGELFF.